Detailed here is one T cell receptor beta chain. The data belong to a study of T cell changes during pregnancy in multiple sclerosis. CDR3 length: 12 residues. CDR1 and CDR2 from the germline V gene are SGHAT and FQNNGV. The ends were cut back, 3 bases at V and 3 bases at J, with 4 bases in the middle. Clones were read by immunoSEQ multiplex PCR, and TCRdb kept only the in-frame ones, dropping some. The profile shows roughly 60,000 clones, approximately 92% of them singletons. This rearrangement joins TRBV11-2 to TRBJ2-3; D is ambiguous. The source of this sequence is a female donor with multiple sclerosis, enrolled in a pregnancy study. Here the sequenced sample was peripheral blood, taken in the second trimester of pregnancy. CDR3 coding DNA: TGTGCCAGCAGCTTGAGGACAGATACGCAGTATTTT. It codes for CASSLRTDTQYF.